Listed here is a single T cell receptor (beta chain). The junction shows a germline mismatch at one end, possibly a read error. The data stem from a study of kidney transplant recipient with SARS-CoV-2 infection. TCRdb fed the reads into MiXCR, producing one record per CDR3 protein. The sample has roughly 230,000 distinct CDR3 sequences, around 28% seen once. Germline lookup yields CDR1 MNHEY and CDR2 SVGAGI. This CDR3 is built from 15 residues. This receptor was identified in a male patient aged 25 to 39 who had COVID-19 and was a kidney transplant recipient. Some T cells here may be from the graft donor. Specimen: a blood sample, collected at baseline and on roughly day 110 from a kidney transplant recipient. V usage is TRBV6-5 and J usage is TRBJ1-2; no reliable D call. Here the CDR3 DNA reads TGTGCCAGCAGCCCCGCGGGAGGAGCTAACCATGGATACACCTTC. Encoded protein: CASSPAGGANHGYTF.